These 23 T cell receptor beta chains came from one sample sequenced in a study of shared clonotypes between healthy human individuals. Here immunoSEQ multiplex PCR was the method, and the copy in TCRdb shows in-frame clones only, minus some. Here the sample spans about 980,000 clones, more than 75% being singletons. The material sequenced was memory CD4+ T cells sorted from blood. Noted subset: CD45RA-negative fraction. The source is a man younger than 35 in good health.

Comment on this clone: Other DNA sequences of this sample code for an identical CDR3. The DNA for the CDR3 is TGTGCCAGCAGCTCTCGACAACCCTACGAGCAGTACTTC. This encodes CASSSRQPYEQYF. The chain carries TRBV7-2 and TRBJ2-7, with D hard to call. The germline V and J ends were trimmed by 4 bases and 2 bases, with 9 bases remaining between them. CDR3 size: 13 residues. Germline V gene sequence: CDR1 SGHTA, CDR2 FQGNSA.

This sequence joins TRBV10-1 and TRBJ2-7; possible D gene TRBD1, 6 bases. Germline-derived CDR1 and CDR2 are WNHNN and SYGVQD (reference sequence). The CDR3 is 14 residues long. V was cut by 2 bases and J by 5 bases, with 13 bases left in between. The CDR3 sequence is CASSENNRANEQYF. The CDR3, as DNA: TGCGCCAGCAGTGAGAATAACAGGGCCAACGAGCAGTACTTC.

This chain joins TRBV19 and TRBJ1-5; no clear D. Deletions cut 2 bases from V and 1 base from J, with 12 bases between. The CDR3 is 16 amino acids. The germline V gene encodes CDR1 LNHDA and CDR2 SQIVND (reference sequence). CDR3 residues: CASSILHGSSNQPQHF. CDR3 DNA: TGTGCCAGTAGTATATTGCATGGTTCCAGCAATCAGCCCCAGCATTTT.

The V call is TRBV2, the J call TRBJ2-1; weak D call: TRBD2 (5 bases). From germline, CDR1 is SNHLY and CDR2 FYNNEI. The V and J ends lost 4 bases and 12 bases respectively, with 16 bases between them. The CDR3 contains 13 residues. This CDR3 reads CASSAGVGVVQFF. The CDR3 DNA reads TGTGCCAGCAGTGCTGGGGTGGGAGTTGTGCAGTTCTTC.

The rearrangement uses TRBV2 and TRBJ2-6; D uncertain. V lost 6 bases and J 0 bases, leaving 9 bases between the germline ends. The CDR3 is made up of 15 amino acids. From germline, CDR1 is SNHLY and CDR2 FYNNEI. This CDR3 is CASREQSSGANVLTF. The CDR3 DNA follows: TGTGCCAGCAGGGAACAGAGCTCTGGGGCCAACGTCCTGACTTTC.

This clone was counted a few times. V gene TRBV5-4 combines with J gene TRBJ1-6; no clear D gene. Germline CDR1 reads SGHNT; CDR2 reads YYREEE (reference sequence). With 0 bases removed from V and 5 bases from J, the gap between germline ends came to 15 bases. The CDR3 runs to 17 residues. The CDR3 nucleotides read TGTGCCAGCAGCTTGGGAGGTGCCCGAGCCGATAATTCACCCCTCCACTTT. Amino acid sequence: CASSLGGARADNSPLHF.

The rearrangement joins TRBV10-3 to TRBJ2-4, with a tentative D call TRBD1 (6 bases). Trimming cost V 8 bases and J 7 bases, with 12 bases left between them. Germline assignment: CDR1 ENHRY and CDR2 SYGVKD. There are 12 residues in the CDR3. DNA for the CDR3: TGTGCCATCCGGGACACGGACAACATTCAGTACTTC. Its translation is CAIRDTDNIQYF.

The chain employs TRBV27 and TRBJ2-7; D is perhaps TRBD2 (6 bases). This CDR3 spans 14 amino acids. V lost 3 bases to trimming and J lost 3 bases, with 12 bases between them. Germline assignment: CDR1 MNHEY and CDR2 SMNVEV (reference sequence). In DNA form, the CDR3 reads TGTGCCAGCAGTTTCTGGGGGGACGGCTACGAGCAGTACTTC. Protein: CASSFWGDGYEQYF.

The chain couples TRBV28 to TRBJ1-4; D gene unclear. Trimming shortened V by 4 bases and J by 5 bases, and 14 bases separated the two germline ends. The CDR3 is 15 amino acids. The V gene's germline CDR1 is MDHEN and CDR2 SYDVKM. The CDR3 region has the DNA TGTGCCAGCAGTTCCCCCCAAAGAGGCAATGAAAAACTGTTTTTT. It encodes CASSSPQRGNEKLFF. Complete variable domain (other parts from reference TRBV28 and TRBJ1-4): DVKVTQSSRYLVKRTGEKVFLECVQDMDHENMFWYRQDPGLGLRLIYFSYDVKMKEKGDIPEGYSVSREKKERFSLILESASTNQTSMYLCASSSPQRGNEKLFFGSGTQLSVL.

The chain uses TRBV5-4 and TRBJ2-3, with 9 bases aligning to TRBD1. Germline values: CDR1 SGHNT, CDR2 YYREEE (reference sequence). CDR3 size: 16 residues. J gave up 3 bases and V 4 bases, and 9 bases lay outside the gene matches. The CDR3 loop reads CASSPAGTGWTDTQYF. The CDR3 DNA sequence: TGTGCCAGCAGCCCGGCGGGGACAGGGTGGACAGATACGCAGTATTTT. The variable domain in full, completed from reference TRBV5-4 and TRBJ2-3, reads ETGVTQSPTHLIKTRGQQVTLRCSSQSGHNTVSWYQQALGQGPQFIFQYYREEENGRGNFPPRFSGLQFPNYSSELNVNALELDDSALYLCASSPAGTGWTDTQYFGPGTRLTVL.

CDR3 bases: TGTGCCAGCAGTGAAGAGGTAGGACTAGCGGGCCCGAGGAACACCGGGGAGCTGTTTTTT. Translating it yields CASSEEVGLAGPRNTGELFF. The rearrangement links TRBV6-1 to TRBJ2-2; 11 bases are shared with TRBD2. The germline gives CDR1 MNHNS, CDR2 SASEGT. CDR3 length equals 20 residues. The V and J ends lost 1 base and 1 base, in that order; junction bases with no gene match: 11.

The J gene is TRBJ2-2, the V gene TRBV4-2, with 9 positions matching TRBD1. Germline CDR1 reads LGHNA; CDR2 reads YNFKEQ. The trim removed 0 bases at V and 5 bases at J, leaving 4 bases unmatched. This CDR3 contains 16 residues. CDR3 in amino acids: CASSQEPDRGTGELFF. The CDR3 region has the DNA TGTGCCAGCAGCCAAGAGCCGGACAGGGGAACCGGGGAGCTGTTTTTT.

This clone was seen more than once but under ten times. The chain combines TRBV11-2 with TRBJ2-5, with TRBD1 identical over 8 bases. Germline V gene data show CDR1 as SGHAT and CDR2 as FQNNGV. The junction had 7 bases not matched to a gene; V was cut back by 11 bases and J by 2 bases. The CDR3 is 13 amino acids. The CDR3 loop is CACGTGLQETQYF. The CDR3 DNA reads TGTGCCTGTGGGACAGGCCTTCAAGAGACCCAGTACTTC.

In DNA, the CDR3 is TGCGCCAGCAGCCAAACTACAGGGGTCGGGGAGCTGTTTTTT. Its translation is CASSQTTGVGELFF. This chain joins TRBV4-3 and TRBJ2-2; 7 nucleotides line up with TRBD1. The CDR3 extends over 14 amino acids. The germline V gene has CDR1 LGHNA and CDR2 YSLEER. The J segment lost 7 bases and the V segment lost 2 bases, leaving 4 bases of the junction unmatched.

This clone is a singleton in its sample. This chain uses TRBV6-5 with TRBJ1-2; 7 bases are shared with TRBD1. Germline V gene data show CDR1 as MNHEY and CDR2 as SVGAGI. This CDR3 spans 13 amino acids. J lost 4 bases, V lost 7 bases, and 6 bases had no gene match. CDR3 sequence reads: CASTSPGGYGYTF. Here the CDR3 DNA reads TGTGCCAGCACCTCCCCAGGGGGCTATGGCTACACCTTC.

The genes are TRBV28 and TRBJ1-2; 9 nucleotides line up with TRBD1. Per germline, CDR1 MDHEN and CDR2 SYDVKM. J was trimmed by 7 bases and V by 3 bases; bases with no gene match: 0. The CDR3 is 12 residues long. CDR3 loop: CASSLDRGGYTF. The CDR3 DNA follows: TGTGCCAGCAGTTTGGACAGGGGTGGCTACACCTTC.

This chain links TRBV5-1 with TRBJ2-7; D is possibly TRBD1 (6 bases). Germline CDR1 is SGHRS and CDR2 is YFSETQ. There are 14 residues in the CDR3. V gave up 2 bases and J gave up 3 bases, with 12 bases separating them. The CDR3 DNA reads TGCGCCAGCAGCTTTTCGACAGGCTTCTACGAGCAGTACTTC. Its protein product is CASSFSTGFYEQYF.

A word on this clone: A much bigger clone sits one base away, suggesting this may be a read error. The identical CDR3 is also encoded by other nucleotide sequences in the sample. The chain links TRBV28 to TRBJ2-7; D is undetermined. Germline CDR1 and CDR2: MDHEN and SYDVKM. Trimming took 6 bases from V and 4 from J, leaving 4 bases between them. This CDR3 has 10 amino acids. The CDR3, as DNA: TGTGCCAGCAGGGGGTACGAGCAGTACTTC. Amino acid sequence: CASRGYEQYF.

The rearrangement joins TRBV28 to TRBJ2-7; 8 bases align to TRBD2. J gave up 0 bases and V 7 bases, and 8 bases lay outside the gene matches. The germline gives CDR1 MDHEN, CDR2 SYDVKM. The CDR3 contains 15 residues. CDR3 loop: CASIWGGGTSYEQYF. CDR3 nucleotide sequence: TGTGCCAGCATCTGGGGCGGGGGGACCTCCTACGAGCAGTACTTC.

The chain employs TRBV18 and TRBJ2-6, with D maybe TRBD1 (6 bases). CDR3 size: 17 residues. V was shortened by 6 bases and J by 0 bases, with 15 bases between the two germline ends. Germline V gene lookup returns CDR1 KGHSH and CDR2 LQKENI. The CDR3: CASSATQGLSGANVLTF. The CDR3 DNA is TGTGCCAGCTCCGCAACACAGGGCCTCTCTGGGGCCAACGTCCTGACTTTC. Full variable domain (missing parts from reference TRBV18 and TRBJ2-6): NAGVMQNPRHLVRRRGQEARLRCSPMKGHSHVYWYRQLPEEGLKFMVYLQKENIIDESGMPKERFSAEFPKEGPSILRIQQVVRGDSAAYFCASSATQGLSGANVLTFGAGSRLTVL.

V gene TRBV11-3 combines with J gene TRBJ2-7; 7 nucleotides match TRBD2. With V trimmed by 5 bases and J by 2 bases, 6 bases remained unmatched. This CDR3 is 14 amino acids long. CDR1 is SGHNT, CDR2 YENEEA, per germline. The CDR3 loop reads CASSPGEGPYEQYF. As DNA, the CDR3 is TGTGCCAGCAGCCCTGGGGAGGGACCCTACGAGCAGTACTTC.

The chain recombines TRBV10-2 with TRBJ1-3; TRBD1 is a possible D gene (5 bases). V was cut by 3 bases and J by 0 bases, with 9 bases left in between. Germline CDR1 WSHSY, CDR2 SAAADI. The length of the CDR3 is 15 residues. CDR3 sequence: CASSEQVLSGNTIYF. CDR3 DNA sequence: TGCGCCAGCAGTGAACAGGTACTCTCTGGAAACACCATATATTTT.

The chain has TRBV4-1 and TRBJ1-3; D uncertain. The CDR3 contains 13 residues. Germline assignment: CDR1 MGHRA and CDR2 YSYEKL. The V gene lost 4 bases and the J gene lost 4 bases, with 8 bases spanning the gap. Here the CDR3 reads CASSPATGNTIYF. The CDR3 region has the DNA TGCGCCAGCAGCCCGGCCACAGGAAACACCATATATTTT.